One sample yielded the 4 T cell receptor beta chains listed below, sequenced in a study of control samples from healthy donors and cancer patients. Data came from immunoSEQ multiplex PCR; TCRdb stores just in-frame clones and leaves some out. The data contain 100,000 to 150,000 clones, around 86% of them singletons. The sequencing sample was made of blood. The receptors stem from a man in his forties in good health.

In its sample, this clone was seen a few times. V usage is TRBV9 and J usage is TRBJ2-5; D is possibly TRBD1 or TRBD2 (5 bases each). The CDR3 contains 15 residues. The germline V and J ends were trimmed by 0 bases and 5 bases, with 14 bases remaining between them. Looked up from germline, CDR1 is SGDLS and CDR2 is YYNGEE. The chain's CDR3 is CASSVGPLEGETQYF. The CDR3 DNA is TGTGCCAGCAGCGTAGGGCCCTTAGAGGGGGAGACCCAGTACTTC.

Turning to this clone: One end of the junction fails to match germline, which may point to a read error. This specimen includes other DNA sequences encoding the same CDR3. The chain uses TRBV28 and TRBJ1-1; 7 positions match TRBD1. The CDR3 has 13 amino acids. In germline, CDR1 is MDHEN, CDR2 SYDVKM. CDR3 residues: CASTLNPGGGAFF. CDR3 sequence (DNA): TGCGCCAGCACCCTAAACCCAGGGGGTGGAGCTTTCTTT.

The J gene is TRBJ2-5, the V gene TRBV29-1; D may be TRBD2 (6 bases). Germline loops: CDR1 SQVTM, CDR2 ANQGSEA. Trimming pared 4 bases from V and 3 bases from J, leaving 9 bases between. The CDR3 loop spans 12 amino acids. CDR3 region: CSVGAGKETQYF. DNA of the CDR3: TGCAGCGTTGGGGCGGGGAAAGAGACCCAGTACTTC.

V is TRBV6-2 or TRBV6-3 and J is TRBJ2-3; D may be TRBD2 (5 bases). Germline lookup yields CDR1 MNHEY and CDR2 SVGEGT. The CDR3 runs 16 residues. Between the trimmed V and J ends, which lost 4 bases and 4 bases, there was a span of 18 bases. DNA of the CDR3: TGTGCCAGCAGTTCCACAGAGAGCGGAATCGCAGATACGCAGTATTTT. Protein product: CASSSTESGIADTQYF.